The 25 T cell receptor beta chains listed next were all sequenced from one sample in a study of cytomegalovirus exposure and HLA in healthy donors. A multiplex PCR was run with 60 Vbeta primers and 13 Jbeta primers. Sequenced by immunoSEQ multiplex PCR; TCRdb stores in-frame clones only, minus some. The data contain under 200,000 clones, 81% of them singletons. The sequenced sample was PBMCs. The source is a man aged 35-49 years in good health and CMV-seropositive.

The chain has TRBV10-2 and TRBJ2-1; 9 bases agree with TRBD2. The CDR3 runs to 15 residues. V lost 3 bases and J lost 7; bases outside the gene matches: 7. Germline V CDR1 and CDR2: WSHSY, SAAADI. This CDR3 is CASSEPAGGKNEQFF. The CDR3 DNA is TGCGCCAGCAGTGAACCAGCGGGAGGTAAAAATGAGCAGTTCTTC.

A note on this clone: At one end the junction does not follow the germline gene, possibly because of a read error. The chain links TRBV5-1 to TRBJ2-2; possibly TRBD1 for D (6 bases). The germline V gene encodes CDR1 SGHRS and CDR2 YFSETQ. The CDR3 is 14 residues long. The CDR3: CASTLTGNTGELFF. CDR3 coding DNA: TGCGCCAGCACCTTGACAGGGAACACCGGGGAGCTGTTTTTT.

This chain joins TRBV10-3 and TRBJ2-2; TRBD2 aligns across 13 bases. Germline lookup yields CDR1 ENHRY and CDR2 SYGVKD. J lost 7 bases, V lost 8 bases, and 10 bases had no gene match. CDR3 length equals 16 residues. CDR3 DNA: TGTGCCATCGGGAGGACCCGGACTAGCGGGAGCGGGGAGCTGTTTTTT. Its protein product is CAIGRTRTSGSGELFF.

The CDR3 nucleotides read TGCGCCAGCAGCTTGGGAGGATTAGCGGGGTCCTCCTACGAGCAGTACTTC. This translates into CASSLGGLAGSSYEQYF. V and J are TRBV5-1 and TRBJ2-5; 8 bases agree with TRBD2. TRBJ2-7 matches the DNA end more closely, so the J call is doubtful. Germline CDR1 is SGHRS and CDR2 is YFSETQ. This CDR3 contains 17 residues.

The chain links TRBV29-1 to TRBJ2-1; TRBD2 aligns across 10 bases. CDR1 and CDR2 (germline): SQVTM, ANQGSEA. The CDR3 consists of 13 residues. The J segment lost 3 bases and the V segment lost 4 bases, leaving 0 bases of the junction unmatched. The CDR3 is CSVASGSYNEQFF. CDR3 nucleotides: TGCAGCGTTGCTAGCGGGAGCTACAATGAGCAGTTCTTC.

The chain couples TRBV18 to TRBJ2-7; tentative D call: TRBD1 (6 bases). The V end was cut by 3 bases, the J end by 0 bases, with 9 bases between. This CDR3 region has 14 residues. Germline V gives CDR1 KGHSH, CDR2 LQKENI. CDR3 amino acids: CASSPAGDSYEQYF. CDR3 nucleotide sequence: TGTGCCAGCTCACCGGCAGGGGACTCCTACGAGCAGTACTTC.

This clone was detected a few times. This chain connects TRBV28 to TRBJ1-2; D remains ambiguous. The germline V gene has CDR1 MDHEN and CDR2 SYDVKM. V dropped 2 bases and J dropped 5 bases, with 6 bases sitting between them. CDR3 length equals 12 residues. CDR3 nucleotides: TGTGCCAGCAGTTTAACAGCTTATGGCTACACCTTC. This sequence encodes CASSLTAYGYTF.

This clone was seen more than once but under ten times. V usage is TRBV19 and J usage is TRBJ2-3; D perhaps matches TRBD1 (6 bases). Deletions cut 6 bases from V and 6 bases from J, with 19 bases between. Germline V gene data show CDR1 as LNHDA and CDR2 as SQIVND (reference sequence). The CDR3 covers 15 residues. The CDR3 region has the DNA TGTGCCAGTAGCTTCCTCCGGGACATAACGGATACGCAGTATTTT. Protein sequence: CASSFLRDITDTQYF. Full variable domain (rest looked up from reference TRBV19 and TRBJ2-3): DGGITQSPKYLFRKEGQNVTLSCEQNLNHDAMYWYRQDPGQGLRLIYYSQIVNDFQKGDIAEGYSVSREKKESFPLTVTSAQKNPTAFYLCASSFLRDITDTQYFGPGTRLTVL.

The genes are TRBV5-4 and TRBJ1-1, with D perhaps matching TRBD1 (6 bases). Trimming took off 1 base at V and 0 bases at J, with 10 bases between the two ends. The germline V gene has CDR1 SGHNT and CDR2 YYREEE (reference sequence). CDR3 size: 15 residues. CDR3 region: CASSLPGQLNTEAFF. CDR3 in DNA: TGTGCCAGCAGCTTGCCCGGACAGCTGAACACTGAAGCTTTCTTT. The full variable domain, its missing parts supplied by reference TRBV5-4 and TRBJ1-1, is ETGVTQSPTHLIKTRGQQVTLRCSSQSGHNTVSWYQQALGQGPQFIFQYYREEENGRGNFPPRFSGLQFPNYSSELNVNALELDDSALYLCASSLPGQLNTEAFFGQGTRLTVV.

V usage is TRBV6-1 and J usage is TRBJ2-5; no reliable D call. The CDR3 is 13 residues long. V shed 6 bases and J shed 2 bases, with 10 bases lying between them. Germline V gene data show CDR1 as MNHNS and CDR2 as SASEGT. The DNA of the CDR3 is TGTGCCAGCAGGATTAACTCACAAGAGACCCAGTACTTC. Protein: CASRINSQETQYF.

The CDR3 sequence is CASSLSGGAWDEQFF. The DNA for the CDR3 is TGCGCCAGCAGCCTTAGCGGGGGGGCTTGGGATGAGCAGTTCTTC. The J gene is TRBJ2-1, the V gene TRBV4-1; 11 nucleotides match TRBD2. This CDR3 spans 15 amino acids. Trimming cost V 4 bases and J 8 bases; bases outside gene matches: 7. The germline CDR1 and CDR2 sequences are MGHRA and YSYEKL.

This clone was seen just once. The gene calls are TRBV5-1 and TRBJ2-1; weak D call: TRBD2 (6 bases). CDR3 length: 15 amino acids. Germline-derived CDR1 and CDR2 are SGHRS and YFSETQ. Trimming pared 2 bases from V and 9 bases from J, leaving 18 bases between. Here the CDR3 DNA reads TGCGCCAGCAGCTTAAGGAAACTAGCTTTGGCTGAGCAGTTCTTC. It is translated as CASSLRKLALAEQFF.

J is TRBJ2-3 and V is TRBV5-1; 10 positions match TRBD1. The CDR3 has 15 residues. CDR1 SGHRS and CDR2 YFSETQ come from the germline V gene. Trimming took 4 bases from V and 2 from J; bases not matched to a gene: 4. The DNA for the CDR3 is TGCGCCAGCAGCAGGGGACAGGGGAACACAGATACGCAGTATTTT. This sequence encodes CASSRGQGNTDTQYF. Combining the CDR3 with reference TRBV5-1 and TRBJ2-3 gives the whole variable domain KAGVTQTPRYLIKTRGQQVTLSCSPISGHRSVSWYQQTPGQGLQFLFEYFSETQRNKGNFPGRFSGRQFSNSRSEMNVSTLELGDSALYLCASSRGQGNTDTQYFGPGTRLTVL.

This chain uses TRBV27 with TRBJ2-7; 15 bases are shared with TRBD2. CDR1 and CDR2 (germline): MNHEY, SMNVEV (reference sequence). The CDR3 sequence is 17 residues long. V trimming: 6 bases; J trimming: 2 bases; junction bases outside the gene matches: 8. CDR3 bases: TGTGCCAGCAGACAAGGACTAGCGGGAGGGGTTGCCTACGAGCAGTACTTC. This sequence encodes CASRQGLAGGVAYEQYF.

This clone was counted once. The rearrangement joins TRBV2 to TRBJ1-6; 7 bases fit TRBD1. CDR3 length: 17 amino acids. V lost 6 bases and J lost 0; bases outside the gene matches: 8. In germline, CDR1 is SNHLY, CDR2 FYNNEI. The CDR3 coding sequence is TGTGCCAGCAGGGGGACAGTCTCAAGCTCCTATAATTCACCCCTCCACTTT. Translation gives CASRGTVSSSYNSPLHF.

The chain couples TRBV4-2 to TRBJ2-5, with D perhaps TRBD1 (5 bases). The CDR3 loop spans 16 amino acids. Looked up from germline, CDR1 is LGHNA and CDR2 is YNFKEQ. Trimming removed 0 bases from V and 7 bases from J, with 18 bases in between. CDR3 in amino acids: CASSQEGGRVQGTQYF. The CDR3 coding sequence is TGTGCCAGCAGCCAAGAGGGTGGACGGGTCCAGGGGACCCAGTACTTC.

The genes are TRBV4-3 and TRBJ2-7, with a weak D call TRBD2 (6 bases). The V end was cut by 3 bases, the J end by 4 bases, with 16 bases between. Germline loops: CDR1 LGHNA, CDR2 YSLEER. The CDR3 consists of 15 residues. The CDR3 protein is CASSQASDPLYEQYF. The CDR3 DNA reads as TGCGCCAGCAGCCAGGCTAGCGACCCTCTTTACGAGCAGTACTTC.

The genes are TRBV5-4 and TRBJ2-7; the match to TRBD2 covers 8 bases. CDR3 length: 15 amino acids. Per the germline V gene, CDR1 is SGHNT and CDR2 is YYREEE (reference sequence). After removal of 1 base from V and 1 base from J, the junction contained 4 bases not matched to a gene. The CDR3 reads CASSLRGGRSYEQYF. CDR3 nucleotide sequence: TGTGCCAGCAGCTTGCGGGGGGGAAGGTCCTACGAGCAGTACTTC.

This chain links TRBV6-5 with TRBJ2-7, with 10 bases identical to TRBD1. The germline V gene encodes CDR1 MNHEY and CDR2 SVGAGI. The CDR3 covers 15 residues. The V segment lost 0 bases and the J segment 6 bases; nucleotides outside the gene matches: 5. CDR3 region: CASSYSAGTGAEQYF. In DNA form, the CDR3 reads TGTGCCAGCAGTTACTCGGCCGGGACAGGGGCCGAGCAGTACTTC.

As regards this clone: At one of its ends the junction is not consistent with the germline gene, which may arise from a read error. The J gene is TRBJ2-3, the V gene TRBV7-2; 7 nucleotides match TRBD1. Germline values: CDR1 SGHTA, CDR2 FQGNSA. There are 15 residues in the CDR3. The CDR3 loop is CVSSFRRGPTDTQYF. The CDR3 nucleotides read TGTGTCAGCAGCTTTCGAAGGGGGCCTACAGATACGCAGTATTTT.

The chain combines TRBV10-3 with TRBJ2-3; TRBD2 matches at 10 bases. Germline V gene lookup returns CDR1 ENHRY and CDR2 SYGVKD. The V gene end was trimmed by 4 bases and the J gene end by 1 base; junction bases not matched to a gene: 11. The CDR3 loop spans 18 amino acids. As DNA, the CDR3 is TGTGCCATCAGTGGGGGATCAGGACTAGCGGTAGGCACAGATACGCAGTATTTT. As protein: CAISGGSGLAVGTDTQYF.

The chain is built from TRBV11-2 and TRBJ2-7, with 10 positions matching TRBD2. V shed 11 bases and J 6 bases; nucleotides not matched to a gene: 7. The CDR3 totals 12 residues. CDR1 and CDR2 from the germline V gene are SGHAT and FQNNGV. The CDR3, as DNA: TGTGCCTCCAGGTGGACTAGCGGCGAGCAGTACTTC. It translates to CASRWTSGEQYF.

The rearrangement joins TRBV27 to TRBJ1-1; D is unclear. CDR3 size: 15 residues. Germline V gene sequence: CDR1 MNHEY, CDR2 SMNVEV (reference sequence). Trimming took 1 base from V and 0 from J, leaving 9 bases between them. The CDR3 DNA is TGTGCCAGCAGTTTATTCGGTAAGCTGAACACTGAAGCTTTCTTT. It translates to CASSLFGKLNTEAFF.

Only a few counts were recorded for this clone. The chain joins TRBV5-1 to TRBJ2-2; D is perhaps TRBD1 (7 bases). Trimming took 1 base from V and 2 from J, leaving 12 bases between them. The CDR3 is made up of 16 amino acids. CDR1 is SGHRS and CDR2 is YFSETQ in the germline V gene. Here the CDR3 DNA reads TGCGCCAGCAGCTTGAGCAGGGGGACTAACACCGGGGAGCTGTTTTTT. Amino acid sequence: CASSLSRGTNTGELFF.

This sequence joins TRBV7-3 and TRBJ2-3; TRBD2 agrees at 10 bases. The germline V gene has CDR1 SGHTA and CDR2 FQGTGA. This CDR3 spans 18 amino acids. V shed 4 bases, J shed 2 bases, and the junction held 12 bases outside the gene matches. CDR3 residues: CASSSSSGGRLSTDTQYF. For the CDR3, the DNA is TGTGCCAGCAGCTCCTCTAGCGGGGGTCGCCTTTCCACAGATACGCAGTATTTT. Filled out from reference TRBV7-3 and TRBJ2-3, the complete variable domain reads GAGVSQTPSNKVTEKGKYVELRCDPISGHTALYWYRQSLGQGPEFLIYFQGTGAADDSGLPNDRFFAVRPEGSVSTLKIQRTERGDSAVYLCASSSSSGGRLSTDTQYFGPGTRLTVL.